The present T cell receptor beta chain was sequenced within a study of control samples from healthy donors and cancer patients. This table comes from immunoSEQ multiplex PCR, and its TCRdb copy is limited to in-frame clones, with some not included. The table lists 85,000 to 110,000 clones, around nine tenths of them singletons, with about 18% in the top ten. The source is a man aged 60 to 75 with lung cancer. The sequenced material came from PBMCs.

For the CDR3, the DNA is TGCGCCAGCAGCTTGGTTGGGGGAGGGGTCACTGAAGCTTTCTTT. Its protein is CASSLVGGGVTEAFF. The J gene is TRBJ1-1, the V gene TRBV5-1; perhaps TRBD1 as D (5 bases). Between the trimmed V and J ends, which lost 0 bases and 4 bases, there was a span of 13 bases. This CDR3 is 15 amino acids long. The germline CDR1 and CDR2 sequences are SGHRS and YFSETQ.